This T cell receptor (beta chain) was captured by sequencing in a study of blood T cell repertoires in COVID-19. Across the whole study: Before being deemed recovered, Cohort 3 donors had two negative PCRs, clearance, or symptom resolution.

V was clipped by 2 bases and J by 6 bases, with 7 bases between them. Germline V gene data show CDR1 as ENHRY and CDR2 as SYGVKD. The CDR3 extends over 12 amino acids. Sequencing was performed with immunoSEQ multiplex PCR; in TCRdb, only in-frame clones are kept and a portion is missing. The repertoire holds fewer than 200,000 clones, more than 85% seen once, with around 23% in the top ten. The receptor comes from a woman between 40 and 50 years old in a cohort exposed to, infected with or recovered from COVID-19 (not recorded which). The V call is TRBV10-3, the J call TRBJ1-2, with D tentatively TRBD1 (5 bases). Input material: PBMCs or T cells enriched from blood (not recorded which). The CDR3 coding sequence is TGTGCCATCAGTGAGGAGACAGATGGCTACACCTTC. The encoded protein is CAISEETDGYTF.